A selection of T cell receptor beta chains follows, all from one sample in a study of blood T cell repertoires in COVID-19. TCRdb's copy holds only in-frame clones and misses some; the assay was immunoSEQ multiplex PCR. The sample yields tens of thousands of clones, roughly 76% seen once. Sequencing input: peripheral blood. Source of these receptors: a man older than 75 with COVID-19, enrolled during active disease. The CDR3 runs from the conserved cysteine through the conserved F or W. D genes are given only for firm matches. The size of a clone is reported for some rows only, either as once, few or many, or as a class for expanded clones.

CDR3aa	CDR3nt	v_gene	j_gene	d_gene	abundance
CASSATHSYEQYF	TGTGCCAGCAGCGCCACCCACAGCTACGAGCAGTACTTC	TRBV9	TRBJ2-7	-	-
CASSYSLRSNQPQHF	TGTGCCAGCAGTTACTCCTTACGGAGCAATCAGCCCCAGCATTTT	TRBV6-6	TRBJ1-5	-	-
CASRDRKSAYGQPQHF	TGTGCCAGTAGGGACAGGAAGTCGGCGTATGGTCAGCCCCAGCATTTT	TRBV19	TRBJ1-5	TRBD1	once
CASSLGAGAIEQYF	TGTGCCAGCAGCTTGGGAGCGGGAGCCATCGAGCAGTACTTC	TRBV7-3	TRBJ2-7	TRBD2	-
CASSRQGGEGYGYTF	TGTGCCAGCAGTCGACAGGGAGGCGAGGGCTATGGCTACACCTTC	TRBV6-5	TRBJ1-2	TRBD1	-
CASSWPGQSHEQYF	TGTGCCAGCAGCTGGCCGGGACAAAGCCACGAGCAGTACTTC	TRBV5-8	TRBJ2-7	-	-
CASSFPGQGATDTQYF	TGTGCCAGCAGTTTCCCGGGACAGGGGGCAACAGATACGCAGTATTTT	TRBV27	TRBJ2-3	TRBD1	-
CASSPGFGQGLYTF	TGTGCCAGCTCACCAGGGTTTGGTCAGGGCCTCTACACCTTC	TRBV18	TRBJ1-2	-	-
CASSEQGREQYF	TGTGCCAGCAGCGAACAGGGTCGCGAGCAGTACTTC	TRBV7-9	TRBJ2-7	-	-
CASSLGPRNSNQPQHF	TGTGCCAGCAGCTTAGGGCCCAGAAATAGCAATCAGCCCCAGCATTTT	TRBV7-2	TRBJ1-5	-	-
CASSPRQAPDSNAEAFF	TGTGCCAGCTCACCCCGACAGGCACCCGATTCAAACGCTGAAGCTTTCTTT	TRBV18	TRBJ1-1	-	-
CAWSVRSGVGTLHF	TGTGCCTGGAGTGTAAGGTCAGGGGTTGGGACCCTCCACTTT	TRBV30	TRBJ1-6	-	-
CASSSSRWGRLNQETQYF	TGTGCCAGCAGCTCATCCCGATGGGGCAGACTCAACCAAGAGACCCAGTACTTC	TRBV11-2	TRBJ2-5	-	-
CASSLPLAGLYEQYF	TGTGCCAGCAGTCTCCCCCTAGCGGGACTTTACGAGCAGTACTTC	TRBV28	TRBJ2-7	TRBD2	-
CASRVQGADTQYF	TGTGCCAGCAGGGTACAGGGGGCGGATACGCAGTATTTT	TRBV12-3/TRBV12-4	TRBJ2-3	TRBD1	-
CASSMTVFSYNEQFF	TGTGCCAGCAGTATGACTGTCTTCTCCTACAATGAGCAGTTCTTC	TRBV6-5	TRBJ2-1	-	-
CSASGVAAFDEQYF	TGCAGTGCTAGTGGAGTAGCGGCTTTTGATGAGCAGTACTTC	TRBV20-1	TRBJ2-7	-	-
CASSPTGSNEKLFF	TGTGCCAGCAGCCCCACCGGGTCTAATGAAAAACTGTTTTTT	TRBV9	TRBJ1-4	-	-
CASSINTGDNEKLFF	TGTGCCAGTAGTATAAACACAGGGGACAATGAAAAACTGTTTTTT	TRBV19	TRBJ1-4	TRBD1	few
CASSPGTRNEKLFF	TGCGCCAGTAGCCCGGGGACAAGAAATGAAAAACTGTTTTTT	TRBV5-1	TRBJ1-4	-	once
CASSGDSQRNEQFF	TGCGCCAGCAGCGGGGACAGTCAACGGAATGAGCAGTTCTTC	TRBV10-1	TRBJ2-1	TRBD1	-
CASSPLGQGYGYTF	TGTGCCAGCAGCCCGTTGGGACAGGGTTATGGCTACACCTTC	TRBV7-3	TRBJ1-2	TRBD1	-
CASSIARDIETENTIYF	TGTGCCAGTAGTATCGCCCGGGACATAGAAACGGAAAACACCATATATTTT	TRBV19	TRBJ1-3	-	once
CASSQGQGFGNQPQHF	TGCGCCAGCAGCCAGGGACAGGGCTTCGGCAATCAGCCCCAGCATTTT	TRBV4-1	TRBJ1-5	TRBD1	-
CASRGQVSGNTIYF	TGTGCCAGCAGGGGACAGGTCTCTGGAAACACCATATATTTT	TRBV6-5	TRBJ1-3	TRBD1	-
CASSFGIGARDSGNTIYF	TGTGCCAGCAGCTTTGGGATTGGGGCCAGGGACTCTGGAAACACCATATATTTT	TRBV5-4	TRBJ1-3	-	-
CSASPGVGEKLFF	TGCAGTGCTAGTCCCGGGGTCGGAGAAAAACTGTTTTTT	TRBV20-1	TRBJ1-4	-	-
CASSLTSGSGEQFF	TGTGCCAGCAGCTTGACTAGCGGGAGTGGAGAGCAGTTCTTC	TRBV11-2	TRBJ2-1	TRBD2	once
CASSLRPGGPYEQYF	TGCGCCAGCAGCTTGAGGCCAGGGGGTCCCTACGAGCAGTACTTC	TRBV5-1	TRBJ2-7	TRBD1	-
CASSQDWGVEKLFF	TGCGCCAGCAGCCAAGATTGGGGGGTTGAAAAACTGTTTTTT	TRBV4-3	TRBJ1-4	-	-
CASSYFRGPGANVLTF	TGTGCCAGCAGTTACTTCAGGGGGCCTGGGGCCAACGTCCTGACTTTC	TRBV6-5	TRBJ2-6	TRBD1	-
CASSSQGVGEKLFF	TGCGCCAGCAGCTCACAGGGGGTCGGTGAAAAACTGTTTTTT	TRBV5-1	TRBJ1-4	TRBD1	-
CASSSKSSHSYNEQFF	TGTGCCAGCAGCTCCAAGAGCTCCCACTCCTACAATGAGCAGTTCTTC	TRBV7-6	TRBJ2-1	-	few
CATSHPRSGSYEQYF	TGTGCCACCAGTCACCCACGGAGCGGGAGTTACGAGCAGTACTTC	TRBV24-1	TRBJ2-7	TRBD2	-
CASSRRLAGEVYEQYF	TGTGCCAGCAGCCGACGACTAGCGGGAGAGGTTTACGAGCAGTACTTC	TRBV27	TRBJ2-7	TRBD2	-
CASSLGPGGADIAKNIQYF	TGTGCCAGCAGCTTAGGTCCTGGGGGGGCGGATATAGCCAAAAACATTCAGTACTTC	TRBV7-6	TRBJ2-4	-	-